These 28 T cell receptor beta chains share one sample of origin, sequenced in a study of CD8 T cells in Susac syndrome. Reverse transcription used roughly 0.45 to 1 ug RNA and random hexamers. From the immunoSEQ multiplex PCR reads, TCRdb called clonotypes with MiXCR, one entry per CDR3 protein. The table has about 300,000 distinct CDR3 sequences, approximately 91% seen once. The sample consisted of CD8+ T cells from PBMCs. The receptors were sampled from a human donor with multiple sclerosis.

Details on this clonotype: Sequence at one end of the junction differs from germline and may be a read error. The gene calls are TRBV6-4 and TRBJ2-5, with TRBD2 as a possible D gene (6 bases). CDR1 and CDR2 from the germline V gene are MRHNA and SNTAGT. The CDR3 has 15 amino acids. DNA for the CDR3: TGTGCCAGCAGTGAAGCTGTCGGGACTGCGGAGACCCAGCACTTC. Encoded protein: CASSEAVGTAETQHF.

The chain joins TRBV6-2 or TRBV6-3 to TRBJ2-1, with D unresolved. CDR3 length: 13 amino acids. Per the germline V gene, CDR1 is MNHEY and CDR2 is SVGEGT. Trimming cost V 6 bases and J 5 bases, with 11 bases left between them. CDR3 sequence reads: CASSLSLHNEQFF. The DNA of the CDR3 is TGTGCCAGCAGCCTTTCCCTCCACAATGAGCAGTTCTTC.

The chain has TRBV11-1 and TRBJ2-2, with 7 bases lining up with TRBD2. CDR1 and CDR2 (germline): SGHAT, FQDESV (reference sequence). The CDR3 runs to 15 residues. The trim removed 5 bases at V and 4 bases at J, leaving 7 bases unmatched. In nucleotides, the CDR3 is TGTGCCAGCAGCCCCCAGGCGGGGGTCACCGGGGAGCTGTTTTTT. Amino acids: CASSPQAGVTGELFF.

The chain's CDR3 is CASSSGPLGEQYF. The CDR3 nucleotides read TGTGCCAGCAGTTCCGGGCCGCTGGGCGAGCAGTACTTC. The chain couples TRBV27 to TRBJ2-7; D gene unclear. Trimming removed 4 bases at V and 6 bases at J, with 13 bases between. CDR3 length: 13 amino acids. Germline lookup yields CDR1 MNHEY and CDR2 SMNVEV (reference sequence).

This rearrangement joins TRBV30 to TRBJ1-4; D not resolved. Germline assignment: CDR1 GTSNPN and CDR2 SVGIG (reference sequence). The CDR3 is 15 residues long. V was pared by 0 bases and J by 4 bases, with 12 bases between. CDR3 loop: CAWSVKSALNEKLFF. CDR3 DNA sequence: TGTGCCTGGAGTGTAAAGTCCGCCCTTAATGAAAAACTGTTTTTT. The complete variable domain, with remaining parts taken from reference TRBV30 and TRBJ1-4, reads SQTIHQWPATLVQPVGSPLSLECTVEGTSNPNLYWYRQAAGRGLQLLFYSVGIGQISSEVPQNLSASRPQDRQFILSSKKLLLSDSGFYLCAWSVKSALNEKLFFGSGTQLSVL.

This clonotype has only one observation. This chain joins TRBV28 and TRBJ1-2; 10 positions match TRBD1. V gave up 2 bases and J gave up 4 bases; unmatched junction bases: 4. This CDR3 spans 15 amino acids. Germline V gene sequence: CDR1 MDHEN, CDR2 SYDVKM. In DNA, the CDR3 is TGTGCCAGCAGTTTAAGGACAGGGGGATCCTATGGCTACACCTTC. It encodes CASSLRTGGSYGYTF.

This chain links TRBV4-3 with TRBJ2-7, with D tentatively TRBD1 (5 bases). Trimming removed 0 bases at V and 1 base at J, with 16 bases between. Per germline, CDR1 LGHNA and CDR2 YSLEER. There are 17 residues in the CDR3. The CDR3 DNA reads TGCGCCAGCAGCCAAGATCGGGCAGGGTTCCTTTCCTACGAGCAGTACTTC. Protein sequence: CASSQDRAGFLSYEQYF.

This chain connects TRBV7-2 to TRBJ2-1; D might be TRBD1 (6 bases). This CDR3 is 11 amino acids long. Trimming stripped 5 bases from V and 12 bases from J, with 11 bases between. Germline V gives CDR1 SGHTA, CDR2 FQGNSA. CDR3 sequence reads: CASSTGLGQFF. The CDR3 DNA sequence: TGTGCCAGCAGCACAGGGTTGGGGCAGTTCTTC.

The chain has TRBV10-3 and TRBJ2-2; weak D call: TRBD2 (5 bases). V lost 6 bases, J lost 5 bases, and 16 bases lay in between. The germline gives CDR1 ENHRY, CDR2 SYGVKD. The CDR3 consists of 15 residues. The CDR3 is CAIREERVSTGELFF. The CDR3 nucleotides are TGTGCCATCAGGGAGGAAAGGGTATCAACCGGGGAGCTGTTTTTT.

The DNA for the CDR3 is TGTGCCAGCAGCTCGGGACCGGGCCAATACAATGAGCAGTTCTTC. This encodes CASSSGPGQYNEQFF. This sequence joins TRBV7-3 and TRBJ2-1; D may match TRBD1 or TRBD2 (5 bases each). Trimming took 4 bases from V and 4 from J, leaving 14 bases between them. The CDR3 spans 15 residues. Germline loops: CDR1 SGHTA, CDR2 FQGTGA.

The chain combines TRBV6-5 with TRBJ1-2; D gene ambiguous. This CDR3 region has 13 residues. Germline-derived CDR1 and CDR2 are MNHEY and SVGAGI. Trimming stripped 0 bases from V and 2 bases from J, with 4 bases between. The CDR3 here is CASSYSRNYGYTF. The CDR3, as DNA: TGTGCCAGCAGTTACTCCAGAAACTATGGCTACACCTTC.

This chain links TRBV4-2 with TRBJ2-7, with TRBD2 matching 14 bases. With 5 bases clipped from V and 1 base from J, the junction kept 10 bases outside the gene matches. The CDR3 has 18 amino acids. Germline V lookup: CDR1 LGHNA, CDR2 YNFKEQ. The CDR3 DNA sequence: TGTGCCAGCAGCGGGCGAGGGACTAGCGGGAGTATATCCTACGAGCAGTACTTC. This sequence encodes CASSGRGTSGSISYEQYF.

The J gene is TRBJ2-1, the V gene TRBV6-1; tentatively, D is TRBD2 (6 bases). Germline V CDR1 and CDR2: MNHNS, SASEGT. The CDR3 totals 15 residues. Trimming left V 2 bases short and J 4 bases short, with 12 bases between. The DNA of the CDR3 is TGTGCCAGCAGTGAACGGCGGGACTGGTACAATGAGCAGTTCTTC. It codes for CASSERRDWYNEQFF.

The chain has TRBV7-9 and TRBJ2-4; 9 nucleotides align to TRBD1. This CDR3 region has 19 residues. CDR1 and CDR2 (germline): SEHNR, FQNEAQ (reference sequence). Trimming took 3 bases from V and 0 from J; bases not matched to a gene: 12. CDR3 coding DNA: TGTGCCAGCAGCTTGACAGGGGGTGGACAAGAGGTAGCCAAAAACATTCAGTACTTC. Protein: CASSLTGGGQEVAKNIQYF.

This clonotype has a handful of counts. The V gene is TRBV12-3 or TRBV12-4, the J gene TRBJ2-3; D remains ambiguous. This CDR3 spans 13 amino acids. Trimming removed 2 bases from V and 4 bases from J, with 7 bases in between. CDR3: CASSLSLPDTQYF. DNA of the CDR3: TGTGCCAGCAGTTTATCCCTCCCAGATACGCAGTATTTT.

This clonotype is a singleton in its sample. The chain carries TRBV7-2 and TRBJ1-1, with D possibly matching TRBD1 (5 bases). Trimming took off 7 bases at V and 7 bases at J, with 16 bases between the two ends. CDR3 length: 13 amino acids. Germline V gene lookup returns CDR1 SGHTA and CDR2 FQGNSA. The CDR3 region is CASTWGGWVEAFF. CDR3 coding DNA: TGTGCCAGCACCTGGGGCGGCTGGGTTGAAGCTTTCTTT.

The V and J genes are TRBV19 and TRBJ2-3; maybe TRBD2 (6 bases). Trimming cost V 2 bases and J 4 bases, with 7 bases left between them. Germline V gene data show CDR1 as LNHDA and CDR2 as SQIVND (reference sequence). There are 13 residues in the CDR3. CDR3: CASSIRLADTQYF. The CDR3 nucleotides read TGTGCCAGTAGTATACGACTAGCAGATACGCAGTATTTT.

The chain carries TRBV6-5 and TRBJ2-1; D gene unclear. There are 14 residues in the CDR3. Germline V CDR1 and CDR2: MNHEY, SVGAGI. V lost 6 bases to trimming and J lost 5 bases, with 14 bases between them. The CDR3 nucleotides read TGTGCCAGCAGGCACTCGCCCGAAGACAATGAGCAGTTCTTC. Amino acids: CASRHSPEDNEQFF.

The rearrangement joins TRBV7-9 to TRBJ1-2; TRBD1 is a possible D gene (6 bases). V lost 8 bases, J lost 3 bases, and 22 bases lay in between. Germline CDR1 and CDR2: SEHNR and FQNEAQ (reference sequence). The CDR3 covers 16 residues. Here the CDR3 reads CASRYHLQTGDYGYTF. As DNA, the CDR3 is TGTGCCAGCCGATACCATCTACAGACAGGAGACTATGGCTACACCTTC.

This clonotype was recorded once. CDR3: CALLAGGVPGELFF. Written as DNA, the CDR3 is TGTGCCTTACTAGCGGGGGGGGTACCCGGGGAGCTGTTTTTT. V gene TRBV30 combines with J gene TRBJ2-2; TRBD2 agrees at 13 bases. V shed 7 bases and J 6 bases; nucleotides not matched to a gene: 5. Per germline, CDR1 GTSNPN and CDR2 SVGIG (reference sequence). The CDR3 runs to 14 residues.

For the CDR3, the DNA is TGTGCCAGCAGTACCCTAGCGGGAGGGATTTACAATGAGCAGTTCTTC. Encoded protein: CASSTLAGGIYNEQFF. This sequence joins TRBV28 and TRBJ2-1; the match to TRBD2 covers 12 bases. This CDR3 has 16 amino acids. J lost 4 bases, V lost 5 bases, and 6 bases had no gene match. In germline, CDR1 is MDHEN, CDR2 SYDVKM.

The V call is TRBV27, the J call TRBJ2-2; D not resolved. CDR3 length: 16 residues. Germline CDR1 reads MNHEY; CDR2 reads SMNVEV (reference sequence). Trimming stripped 4 bases from V and 0 bases from J, with 12 bases between. The CDR3 spells CASSWVTFANTGELFF. For the CDR3, the DNA is TGTGCCAGCAGTTGGGTAACCTTCGCGAACACCGGGGAGCTGTTTTTT.

This chain links TRBV3-1 with TRBJ1-1; 8 bases match TRBD1. J lost 4 bases, V lost 1 base, and 11 bases had no gene match. CDR3 length equals 17 residues. Germline V gives CDR1 LGHDT, CDR2 YNNKEL (reference sequence). In nucleotides, the CDR3 is TGTGCCAGCAGCCAAGCGTTACAAGTGGGACAGGTCACTGAAGCTTTCTTT. Protein: CASSQALQVGQVTEAFF.

V gene TRBV4-2 combines with J gene TRBJ2-5; D gene unclear. The CDR3 consists of 14 residues. The germline gives CDR1 LGHNA, CDR2 YNFKEQ. V lost 0 bases and J lost 0, with 5 bases in between. The CDR3 DNA is TGTGCCAGCAGCCAAGATGGCGACCAAGAGACCCAGTACTTC. Translating gives CASSQDGDQETQYF.

The chain carries TRBV15 and TRBJ2-7; possibly TRBD1 for D (6 bases). V was cut by 2 bases and J by 3 bases, with 11 bases left in between. Germline CDR1 is LNHNV and CDR2 is YYDKDF (reference sequence). This CDR3 comprises 14 residues. The CDR3 protein is CATSRSDRIYEQYF. The CDR3 coding sequence is TGTGCCACCAGCAGATCCGACAGGATCTACGAGCAGTACTTC.

The gene calls are TRBV20-1 and TRBJ2-7; a weak D match, TRBD2 (5 bases). The length of the CDR3 is 15 residues. Trimming took 1 base from V and 0 from J, leaving 13 bases between them. Germline assignment: CDR1 DFQATT and CDR2 SNEGSKA (reference sequence). The DNA for the CDR3 is TGCAGTGCTAGAGTGGGCGGGTTAAGCTCCTACGAGCAGTACTTC. It codes for CSARVGGLSSYEQYF.

V and J are TRBV5-1 and TRBJ2-7; tentatively, D is TRBD1 or TRBD2 (5 bases each). Trimming took 3 bases from V and 2 from J, leaving 21 bases between them. This CDR3 contains 17 residues. CDR1 and CDR2 from the germline V gene are SGHRS and YFSETQ. The CDR3 DNA reads TGCGCCAGCAGCTCGTCCTTGGGGGAGAGGGCCGCCTACGAGCAGTACTTC. Translated, it gives CASSSSLGERAAYEQYF.

The chain joins TRBV28 to TRBJ2-1; 7 positions match TRBD2. The length of the CDR3 is 17 residues. The junction had 15 bases not matched to a gene; V was cut back by 2 bases and J by 8 bases. In germline, CDR1 is MDHEN, CDR2 SYDVKM. This chain's CDR3 is CASSLKVLAGDLYEQFF. CDR3 sequence (DNA): TGTGCCAGCAGTTTAAAAGTCCTCGCGGGAGATTTGTATGAGCAGTTCTTC.